This T cell receptor (beta chain) was identified during a study of cytomegalovirus exposure and HLA in healthy donors. Study-wide points: Later on, analysis showed that most CMV-associated TCR beta chains appeared to be HLA-restricted. The study assumed roughly uniform donor sequencing depth for presence/absence analyses.

Of note for this clone: The antigen is not known.

CDR3 length equals 15 residues. From germline, CDR1 is LNHDA and CDR2 SQIVND (reference sequence). After removal of 5 bases from V and 1 base from J, the junction contained 5 bases not matched to a gene. Use of 60 Vbeta and 13 Jbeta primers characterized the PCR. Under the authors' procedure: The count from a later analysis was tens of millions of unique TCR beta chains, about 10 million of them shared. Profiled with immunoSEQ multiplex PCR; TCRdb holds only in-frame clones, not every one. That table is the source of V, J and clone size, and D and trimming were worked out from the DNA. This sample has fewer than 120,000 clones; more than 75% occur once, and the top ten carry more than 1.5%.

The rearrangement joins TRBV19 to TRBJ2-5; 9 bases map to TRBD1. The clonotype comes from a man aged 35 to 55 in good health and CMV-seronegative. Sequences were obtained from PBMCs. The CDR3 region is CASSAGQGFQETQYF. Here the CDR3 DNA reads TGTGCCAGTAGTGCGGGACAGGGTTTCCAAGAGACCCAGTACTTC.